The 15 T cell receptor beta chains given below trace back to one sample, sequenced in a study of shared clonotypes between healthy human individuals. The data were produced by immunoSEQ multiplex PCR, yet TCRdb's version contains in-frame clones alone and is incomplete. The sample lists 740,000 or so clones, roughly 72% occurring once. The sequencing sample was made of memory CD4+ T cells sorted from blood. Subset denoted: CD45RA-negative fraction. These receptors were obtained from a woman between 25 and 40 years old in good health.

The rearrangement links TRBV9 to TRBJ2-2; 9 positions agree with TRBD2. CDR1 and CDR2 (germline): SGDLS, YYNGEE. The CDR3 extends over 19 amino acids. J gave up 7 bases and V 0 bases, and 16 bases lay outside the gene matches. CDR3 in DNA: TGTGCCAGCAGCGTAGATTGGGCGGGCCTAGCGGGATCGAACGGGGAGCTGTTTTTT. This translates into CASSVDWAGLAGSNGELFF.

The chain couples TRBV7-9 to TRBJ2-1; 7 bases are shared with TRBD1. V trimming: 5 bases; J trimming: 10 bases; junction bases outside the gene matches: 14. The CDR3 has 15 residues. The V gene's germline CDR1 is SEHNR and CDR2 FQNEAQ (reference sequence). The CDR3 reads CASSLYSTGSGEQFF. CDR3 nucleotides: TGTGCCAGCAGCCTGTACTCGACAGGGTCGGGAGAGCAGTTCTTC.

This clone appeared a few times. This rearrangement joins TRBV18 to TRBJ2-7; 8 positions match TRBD1. The CDR3 covers 12 residues. From germline, CDR1 is KGHSH and CDR2 LQKENI. The V gene end was trimmed by 2 bases and the J gene end by 6 bases; junction bases not matched to a gene: 0. The CDR3 is CASSPTGGEQYF. In DNA form, the CDR3 reads TGTGCCAGCTCACCAACAGGGGGCGAGCAGTACTTC.

This clone was counted a few times. The chain employs TRBV6-1 and TRBJ2-6, with D maybe TRBD1 (5 bases). The V gene's germline CDR1 is MNHNS and CDR2 SASEGT. V lost 8 bases, J lost 6 bases, and 8 bases lay in between. There are 12 residues in the CDR3. Here the CDR3 reads CASGAAANVLTF. The CDR3 bases are TGTGCCAGCGGGGCCGCGGCCAACGTCCTGACTTTC.

The chain links TRBV7-8 to TRBJ1-2, with TRBD1 matching 10 bases. This CDR3 comprises 18 residues. Germline CDR1 SGHVS, CDR2 FQNEAQ. The junction had 14 bases not matched to a gene; V was cut back by 1 base and J by 6 bases. In nucleotides, the CDR3 is TGTGCCAGCAGCTTAGATAACCCACTCGACAGGGGGCGAGATGGCTACACCTTC. It encodes CASSLDNPLDRGRDGYTF. Based on the CDR3 plus reference TRBV7-8 and TRBJ1-2, the full variable domain is GAGVSQSPRYKVAKRGQDVALRCDPISGHVSLFWYQQALGQGPEFLTYFQNEAQLDKSGLPSDRFFAERPEGSVSTLKIQRTQQEDSAVYLCASSLDNPLDRGRDGYTFGSGTRLTVV.

This rearrangement joins TRBV7-6 to TRBJ2-1, with 9 bases lining up with TRBD2. CDR1 and CDR2 from the germline V gene are SGHVS and FNYEAQ. The J segment lost 10 bases and the V segment lost 2 bases, leaving 3 bases of the junction unmatched. The CDR3 consists of 13 residues. For the CDR3, the DNA is TGTGCCAGCAGCTTATTCCTAGCGGGAGAGCAGTTCTTC. Its translation: CASSLFLAGEQFF.

This clone was recorded at least ten times. This sample also contains other DNA sequences that code for the same CDR3. The V and J genes are TRBV5-1 and TRBJ2-1; D uncertain. This CDR3 contains 13 residues. V dropped 4 bases and J dropped 4 bases, with 9 bases sitting between them. CDR1 SGHRS and CDR2 YFSETQ come from the germline V gene. The CDR3 coding sequence is TGCGCCAGCAGCCTCGAGACGTACAATGAGCAGTTCTTC. It is translated as CASSLETYNEQFF.

This clone appeared once. The chain joins TRBV19 to TRBJ1-5; D remains ambiguous. The V end lost 8 bases, the J end lost 0 bases, and 14 bases lay between the germline ends. The length of the CDR3 is 15 residues. The germline V gene encodes CDR1 LNHDA and CDR2 SQIVND (reference sequence). The CDR3: CASARRYDSNQPQHF. CDR3 sequence (DNA): TGTGCCAGTGCAAGACGGTACGATAGCAATCAGCCCCAGCATTTT.

The rearrangement uses TRBV5-1 and TRBJ2-4; weak D call: TRBD2 (6 bases). The V gene lost 1 base and the J gene lost 10 bases, with 15 bases spanning the gap. The length of the CDR3 is 14 residues. Per germline, CDR1 SGHRS and CDR2 YFSETQ. The CDR3: CASSLSPGGGIQYF. The CDR3, as DNA: TGCGCCAGCAGCTTGAGTCCCGGTGGGGGGATTCAGTACTTC.

The genes are TRBV28 and TRBJ2-5, with D perhaps matching TRBD1 or TRBD2 (5 bases each). This CDR3 spans 14 amino acids. CDR1 is MDHEN and CDR2 is SYDVKM in the germline V gene. Trimming removed 3 bases from V and 4 bases from J, with 12 bases in between. The CDR3 nucleotides are TGTGCCAGCAGTTTTTATCAAGGGACAGAGACCCAGTACTTC. This codes for CASSFYQGTETQYF.

The chain is built from TRBV19 and TRBJ2-1; TRBD2 agrees at 7 bases. CDR1 and CDR2 from the germline V gene are LNHDA and SQIVND (reference sequence). The trim removed 3 bases at V and 5 bases at J, leaving 4 bases unmatched. The CDR3 runs to 14 residues. CDR3 loop: CASSMASGHNEQFF. The CDR3 nucleotides read TGTGCCAGTAGTATGGCTAGCGGTCACAATGAGCAGTTCTTC.

This CDR3 is CASSSDKFWAQYF. For the CDR3, the DNA is TGTGCCAGCAGCAGCGACAAGTTTTGGGCCCAGTACTTC. The chain is built from TRBV6-6 and TRBJ2-5, with D unresolved. Germline CDR1 MNHNY, CDR2 SVGAGI (reference sequence). Between the trimmed V and J ends, which lost 6 bases and 9 bases, there was a span of 17 bases. The CDR3 has 13 amino acids.

The chain couples TRBV4-2 to TRBJ2-6; TRBD2 aligns across 11 bases. The V segment lost 3 bases and the J segment 3 bases; nucleotides outside the gene matches: 7. The CDR3 covers 18 residues. Germline CDR1 LGHNA, CDR2 YNFKEQ. The CDR3 reads CASSQYSGRAFGANVLTF. The CDR3 DNA sequence: TGTGCCAGCAGCCAGTATAGCGGGAGGGCCTTTGGGGCCAACGTCCTGACTTTC.

V is TRBV5-1 and J is TRBJ2-7; 8 nucleotides align to TRBD1. CDR1 SGHRS and CDR2 YFSETQ come from the germline V gene. The CDR3 is made up of 15 amino acids. The ends lost 4 bases at V and 6 bases at J; junction bases unmatched: 12. Written as DNA, the CDR3 is TGCGCCAGCAGCGTGACAGGGGATGGGGCCTCCGAGCAGTACTTC. Translated: CASSVTGDGASEQYF.

The rearrangement links TRBV5-6 to TRBJ1-1; 7 bases line up with TRBD1. The length of the CDR3 is 14 residues. V shed 6 bases and J 0 bases; nucleotides not matched to a gene: 5. Germline CDR1 and CDR2: SGHDT and YYEEEE. The CDR3: CASNLQGVNTEAFF. In DNA form, the CDR3 reads TGTGCCAGCAACCTTCAGGGGGTGAACACTGAAGCTTTCTTT.